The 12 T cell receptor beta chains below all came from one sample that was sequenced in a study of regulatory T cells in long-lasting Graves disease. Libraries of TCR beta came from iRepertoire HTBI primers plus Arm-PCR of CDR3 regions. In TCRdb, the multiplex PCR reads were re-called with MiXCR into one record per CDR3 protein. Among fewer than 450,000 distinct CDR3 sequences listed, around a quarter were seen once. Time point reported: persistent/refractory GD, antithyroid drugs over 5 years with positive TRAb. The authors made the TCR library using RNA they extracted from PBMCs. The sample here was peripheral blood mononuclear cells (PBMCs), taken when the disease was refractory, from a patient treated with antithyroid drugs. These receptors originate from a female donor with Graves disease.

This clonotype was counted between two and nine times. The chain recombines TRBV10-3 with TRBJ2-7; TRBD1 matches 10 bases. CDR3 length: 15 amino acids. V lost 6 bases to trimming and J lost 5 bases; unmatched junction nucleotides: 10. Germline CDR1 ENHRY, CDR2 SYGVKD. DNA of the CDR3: TGTGCCATCAGCCCGGGACAGGGGTTGAGGAACGAGCAGTACTTC. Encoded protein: CAISPGQGLRNEQYF.

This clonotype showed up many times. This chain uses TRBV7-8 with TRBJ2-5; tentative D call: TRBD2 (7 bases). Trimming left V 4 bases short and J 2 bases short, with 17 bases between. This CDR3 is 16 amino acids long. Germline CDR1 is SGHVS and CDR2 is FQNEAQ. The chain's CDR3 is CASSWPLGGAQETQYF. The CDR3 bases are TGTGCCAGCAGCTGGCCGTTGGGGGGGGCTCAAGAGACCCAGTACTTC.

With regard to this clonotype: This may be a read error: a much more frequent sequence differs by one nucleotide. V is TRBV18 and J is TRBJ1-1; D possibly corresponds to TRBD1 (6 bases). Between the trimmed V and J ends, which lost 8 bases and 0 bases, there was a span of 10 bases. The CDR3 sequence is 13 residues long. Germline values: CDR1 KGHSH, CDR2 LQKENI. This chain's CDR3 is CASLGGLNTEAFF. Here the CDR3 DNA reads TGTGCCAGCCTCGGGGGCCTGAACACTGAAGCTTTCTTT.

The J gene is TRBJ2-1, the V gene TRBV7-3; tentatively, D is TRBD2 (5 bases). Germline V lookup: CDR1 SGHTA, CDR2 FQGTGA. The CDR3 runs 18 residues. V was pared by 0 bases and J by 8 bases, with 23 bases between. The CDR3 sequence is CASSLTPSRGGPRDEQFF. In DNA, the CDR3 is TGTGCCAGCAGCTTAACTCCGTCCCGCGGCGGGCCCCGGGATGAGCAGTTCTTC.

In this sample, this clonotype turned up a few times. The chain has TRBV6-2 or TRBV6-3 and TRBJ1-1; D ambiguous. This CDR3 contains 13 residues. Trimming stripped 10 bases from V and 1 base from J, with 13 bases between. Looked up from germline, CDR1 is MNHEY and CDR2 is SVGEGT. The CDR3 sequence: CATHNAGNTEAFF. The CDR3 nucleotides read TGTGCCACACATAACGCGGGGAACACTGAAGCTTTCTTT.

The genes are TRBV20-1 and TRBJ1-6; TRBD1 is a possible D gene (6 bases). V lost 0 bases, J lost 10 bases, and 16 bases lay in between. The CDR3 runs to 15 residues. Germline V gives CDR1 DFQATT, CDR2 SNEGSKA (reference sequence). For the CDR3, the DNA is TGCAGTGCTAGAGATCCGGGGGGCGTAGGGTCACCCCTCCACTTT. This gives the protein CSARDPGGVGSPLHF.

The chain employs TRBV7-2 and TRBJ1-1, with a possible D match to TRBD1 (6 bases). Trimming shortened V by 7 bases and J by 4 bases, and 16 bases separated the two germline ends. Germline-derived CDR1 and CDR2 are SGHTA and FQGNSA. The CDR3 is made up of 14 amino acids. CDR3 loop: CASTSRGRATEAFF. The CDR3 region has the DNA TGTGCCAGCACCTCACGGGGGCGGGCCACTGAAGCTTTCTTT.

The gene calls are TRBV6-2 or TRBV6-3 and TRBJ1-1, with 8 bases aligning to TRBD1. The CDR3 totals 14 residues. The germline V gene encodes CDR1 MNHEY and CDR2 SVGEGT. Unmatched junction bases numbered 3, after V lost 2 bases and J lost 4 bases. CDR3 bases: TGTGCCAGCAGTTACCCAGGGGGCGTCACTGAAGCTTTCTTT. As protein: CASSYPGGVTEAFF.

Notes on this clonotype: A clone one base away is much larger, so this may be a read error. CDR3 in amino acids: CASSRGRGRETQYF. In nucleotides, the CDR3 is TGTGCCAGCAGTAGGGGCAGGGGGAGAGAGACCCAGTACTTC. The V call is TRBV28, the J call TRBJ2-5; 7 nucleotides align to TRBD1. Looked up from germline, CDR1 is MDHEN and CDR2 is SYDVKM. The CDR3 runs to 14 residues. Germline trimming cut 5 bases from V and 4 bases from J; bases unmatched to any gene: 7.

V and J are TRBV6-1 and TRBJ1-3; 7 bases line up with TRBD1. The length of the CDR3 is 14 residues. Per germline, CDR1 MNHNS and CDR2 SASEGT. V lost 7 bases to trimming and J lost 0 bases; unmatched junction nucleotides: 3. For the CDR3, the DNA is TGTGCCAGCAAGAACAGGGGCTCTGGAAACACCATATATTTT. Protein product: CASKNRGSGNTIYF.

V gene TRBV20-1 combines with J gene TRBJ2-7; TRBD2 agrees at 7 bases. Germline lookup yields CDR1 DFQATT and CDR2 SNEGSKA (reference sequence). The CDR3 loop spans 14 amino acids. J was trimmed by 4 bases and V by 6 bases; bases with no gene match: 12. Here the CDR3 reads CSAPNQREGYEQYF. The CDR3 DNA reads TGCAGTGCCCCGAATCAGCGGGAAGGATACGAGCAGTACTTC.

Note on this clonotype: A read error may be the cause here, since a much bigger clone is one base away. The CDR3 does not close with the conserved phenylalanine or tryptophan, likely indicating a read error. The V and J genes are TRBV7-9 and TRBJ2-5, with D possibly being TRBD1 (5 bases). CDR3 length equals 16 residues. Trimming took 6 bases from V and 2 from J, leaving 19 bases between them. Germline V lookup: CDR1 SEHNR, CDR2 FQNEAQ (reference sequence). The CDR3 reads CASRKTVSYGQETQYS. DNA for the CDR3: TGTGCCAGCAGAAAGACAGTTTCCTACGGACAAGAGACCCAGTACTCC.